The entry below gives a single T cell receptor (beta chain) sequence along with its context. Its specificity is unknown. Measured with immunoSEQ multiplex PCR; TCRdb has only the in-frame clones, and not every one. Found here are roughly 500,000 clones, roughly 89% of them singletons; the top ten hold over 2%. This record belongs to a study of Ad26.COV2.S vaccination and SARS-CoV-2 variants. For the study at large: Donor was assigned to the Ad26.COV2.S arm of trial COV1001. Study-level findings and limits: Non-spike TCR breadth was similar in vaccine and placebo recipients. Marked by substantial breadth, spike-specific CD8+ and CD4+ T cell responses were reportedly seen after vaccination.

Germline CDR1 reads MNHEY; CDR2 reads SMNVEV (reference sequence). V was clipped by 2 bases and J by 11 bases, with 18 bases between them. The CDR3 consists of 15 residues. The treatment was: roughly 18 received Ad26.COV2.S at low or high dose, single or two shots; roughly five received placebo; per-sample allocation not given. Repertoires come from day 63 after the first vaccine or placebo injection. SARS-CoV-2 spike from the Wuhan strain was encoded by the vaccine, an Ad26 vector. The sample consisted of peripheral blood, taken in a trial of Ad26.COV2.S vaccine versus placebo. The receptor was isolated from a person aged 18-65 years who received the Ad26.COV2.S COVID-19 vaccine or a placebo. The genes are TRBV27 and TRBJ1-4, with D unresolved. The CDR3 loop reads CASSLRPARGGKLFF. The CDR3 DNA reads TGTGCCAGCAGTTTACGTCCGGCCCGCGGAGGGAAACTGTTTTTT.